The 8 T cell receptor beta chains below come from one sample, sequenced in a study of neurological immune-mediated disorders. TCRdb redid the calling of the 5' RACE reads with MiXCR, one entry per CDR3 protein. The sample lists around 66,000 distinct CDR3 sequences, around 5% occurring once. Sequencing was performed on PBMCs. These receptors came from a woman aged 70-85 years with multiple sclerosis.

This clonotype came up once. The junction does not match germline at one end; this may be a read error. The J gene is TRBJ1-5, the V gene TRBV7-2; no reliable D call. Germline CDR1 is SGHTA and CDR2 is FQGNSA. There are 14 residues in the CDR3. This CDR3 reads CASSHGISSQPQHF. CDR3 nucleotide sequence: TGTGCCAGCAGCCATGGGATTAGCAGTCAGCCCCAGCATTTT.

This clonotype was recorded a few times. The chain has TRBV20-1 and TRBJ2-1; 8 bases match TRBD2. With 4 bases clipped from V and 2 bases from J, the junction kept 7 bases outside the gene matches. The CDR3 length is 15 residues. Per the germline V gene, CDR1 is DFQATT and CDR2 is SNEGSKA (reference sequence). The CDR3 loop is CSAILAGQTYNEQFF. CDR3 DNA: TGCAGTGCTATTTTAGCGGGACAAACCTACAATGAGCAGTTCTTC.

This clonotype was detected ten times or more. The chain is built from TRBV5-1 and TRBJ2-1; 8 positions agree with TRBD2. CDR1 is SGHRS and CDR2 is YFSETQ in the germline V gene. This CDR3 has 16 residues. V shed 2 bases and J 6 bases; nucleotides not matched to a gene: 10. CDR3 in amino acids: CASSFGSGRAANEQFF. CDR3 sequence (DNA): TGCGCCAGCAGCTTCGGATCCGGGAGGGCCGCCAATGAGCAGTTCTTC.

This clonotype was seen at least ten times. The rearrangement joins TRBV3-1 to TRBJ2-1; D remains unclear. Trimming cost V 6 bases and J 7 bases, with 7 bases left between them. CDR1 is LGHDT and CDR2 is YNNKEL in the germline V gene (reference sequence). The CDR3 runs to 11 residues. CDR3 sequence: CASRSQNEQFF. CDR3 DNA sequence: TGTGCCAGCAGATCGCAGAATGAGCAGTTCTTC.

This clonotype was picked up many times. V is TRBV7-2 and J is TRBJ2-5; D is unclear. The length of the CDR3 is 15 residues. V was trimmed by 5 bases and J by 5 bases, leaving 18 bases between them. The germline V gene encodes CDR1 SGHTA and CDR2 FQGNSA. The DNA of the CDR3 is TGTGCCAGCAGCGATCCGACCCCGGGTGGGGAGACCCAGTACTTC. Encoded protein: CASSDPTPGGETQYF.

This clonotype was found many times. V gene TRBV12-3 or TRBV12-4 combines with J gene TRBJ1-5, with 10 bases matching TRBD1. This CDR3 region has 16 residues. Trimming at V came to 9 bases and at J to 2 bases, leaving 10 bases not matched to a gene. The CDR3 sequence: CASNKGGTGGNQPQHF. CDR3 DNA sequence: TGTGCCAGTAACAAGGGCGGGACAGGGGGCAATCAGCCCCAGCATTTT.

At least ten counts were recorded for this clonotype. The chain uses TRBV5-1 and TRBJ2-7, with TRBD2 matching over 8 bases. Germline V lookup: CDR1 SGHRS, CDR2 YFSETQ. V shed 3 bases, J shed 5 bases, and the junction held 7 bases outside the gene matches. CDR3 length equals 14 residues. As DNA, the CDR3 is TGCGCCAGCAGCTCCAGCGGGAGCGCGAACGAGCAGTACTTC. Encoded protein: CASSSSGSANEQYF.

The sample holds many counts of this clonotype. V is TRBV5-5 and J is TRBJ2-7; D is unclear. The CDR3 covers 12 residues. Germline V lookup: CDR1 SGHKS, CDR2 YYEKEE (reference sequence). Deletions cut 0 bases from V and 5 bases from J, with 6 bases between. Here the CDR3 DNA reads TGTGCCAGCAGCTTGGGCAGCAACGAGCAGTACTTC. It codes for CASSLGSNEQYF.